The source of this T cell receptor (beta chain) is a study of blood T cell repertoires in COVID-19. Across the whole study: Acute and convalescent COVID-19 samples came from the United States, Italy and Spain. PBMCs, B-cell-depleted T cells, or T cells were the source of the cDNA or gDNA that made up the material.

Individuals aged about 18 to 89 years were recruited from 24 US areas. Participants were placed into cohorts based on the clinical history they reported. With 0 bases clipped from V and 14 bases from J, the junction kept 5 bases outside the gene matches. Germline-derived CDR1 and CDR2 are SGHDN and FVKESK. The CDR3 runs to 13 residues. This clone was detected a few times. TCRdb keeps only in-frame clones here, not all; method: immunoSEQ multiplex PCR. Of 200,000 to 250,000 clones detected, roughly 87% appear once; the ten largest clones hold 11%. The sequence came from a man in his thirties or forties who had recovered from COVID-19. The specimen sequenced was PBMCs or T cells enriched from blood (not recorded which). The V and J genes are TRBV14 and TRBJ2-1; 9 bases agree with TRBD1. CDR3 bases: TGTGCCAGCAGCCAAGATTGGGGGACAGGGAAGTTCTTC. Translation: CASSQDWGTGKFF.